This is a list of T cell receptor beta chains from one sample in a study of T-cell reconstitution after alpha-beta-depleted transplantation in children. Via MiXCR, TCRdb re-called the PCR reads, giving one row per CDR3 protein. This sample has 500,000 or so distinct CDR3 sequences, with roughly 33% found just once. Material: PBMCs from the stem cell graft donor, obtained from the stem cell graft. The receptor source for this set is a human donor who donated a stem cell graft to a child with aplastic anemia. The CDR3 runs from the conserved cysteine through the conserved F or W. A D gene is named only where the DNA matches it firmly. Rows may omit the clone size; those that give it use once, few, many or a size class.

clone size: few; V gene: TRBV27; J gene: TRBJ2-1; D gene: NA; CDR3 length: 16; CDR3 protein: CASRGQGPASYNEQFF; CDR3 DNA: TGTGCCAGCAGGGGGCAAGGCCCCGCATCCTACAATGAGCAGTTCTTC
clone size: few; V gene: TRBV20-1; J gene: TRBJ2-1; D gene: TRBD2; CDR3 length: 13; CDR3 protein: CSAKGLGSHEQFF; CDR3 DNA: TGCAGTGCTAAGGGACTAGGTAGCCATGAGCAGTTCTTC
clone size: NA; V gene: TRBV20-1; J gene: TRBJ2-3; D gene: NA; CDR3 length: 12; CDR3 protein: CSARLGTDTQYF; CDR3 DNA: TGCAGTGCTCGGCTGGGGACAGATACGCAGTATTTT
clone size: few; V gene: TRBV25-1; J gene: TRBJ1-6; D gene: NA; CDR3 length: 16; CDR3 protein: CASSELVAGPDSPLHF; CDR3 DNA: TGTGCCAGCAGTGAATTGGTTGCAGGGCCTGATTCACCCCTCCACTTT
clone size: NA; V gene: TRBV12-3/TRBV12-4; J gene: TRBJ2-3; D gene: NA; CDR3 length: 15; CDR3 protein: CASSSPAGFTDTQYF; CDR3 DNA: TGTGCCAGCAGTTCCCCCGCCGGGTTCACAGATACGCAGTATTTT
clone size: few; V gene: TRBV7-8; J gene: TRBJ2-3; D gene: NA; CDR3 length: 17; CDR3 protein: CASTLGGTPSSTDTQYF; CDR3 DNA: TGTGCCAGCACCCTAGGGGGGACACCATCTAGCACAGATACGCAGTATTTT
clone size: once; V gene: TRBV19; J gene: TRBJ2-7; D gene: TRBD1; CDR3 length: 15; CDR3 protein: CASRKNRDSSYEQYF; CDR3 DNA: TGTGCCAGCAGAAAAAACCGGGACAGCTCCTACGAGCAGTACTTC
clone size: NA; V gene: TRBV7-2; J gene: TRBJ1-1; D gene: TRBD1; CDR3 length: 15; CDR3 protein: CASSIPDRGNTEAFF; CDR3 DNA: TGTGCCAGCAGCATTCCCGACAGGGGGAACACTGAAGCTTTCTTT
clone size: NA; V gene: TRBV5-6; J gene: TRBJ2-5; D gene: TRBD2; CDR3 length: 17; CDR3 protein: CASSLSGLGLAGETQYF; CDR3 DNA: TGTGCCAGCAGCTTATCAGGGTTGGGACTAGCGGGAGAGACCCAGTACTTC
clone size: few; V gene: TRBV24-1; J gene: TRBJ2-1; D gene: TRBD2; CDR3 length: 15; CDR3 protein: CATSENMGGYLEQFF; CDR3 DNA: TGTGCCACCAGTGAAAATATGGGAGGGTACCTTGAGCAGTTCTTC
clone size: few; V gene: TRBV12-3/TRBV12-4; J gene: TRBJ1-1; D gene: NA; CDR3 length: 14; CDR3 protein: CASSHPGQNTEAFF; CDR3 DNA: TGTGCCAGCAGTCACCCGGGACAGAACACTGAAGCTTTCTTT
clone size: NA; V gene: TRBV10-2; J gene: TRBJ2-5; D gene: TRBD1; CDR3 length: 17; CDR3 protein: CASSEGVRGGVSKTQYF; CDR3 DNA: TGCGCCAGCAGTGAGGGAGTTAGAGGGGGCGTTTCGAAGACCCAGTACTTC
clone size: few; V gene: TRBV4-2; J gene: TRBJ1-1; D gene: NA; CDR3 length: 15; CDR3 protein: CASTQSGTKGTEAFF; CDR3 DNA: TGTGCCAGCACCCAGAGCGGGACAAAGGGCACTGAAGCTTTCTTT
clone size: NA; V gene: TRBV18; J gene: TRBJ1-5; D gene: TRBD1; CDR3 length: 14; CDR3 protein: CASSPDRVFQPQHF; CDR3 DNA: TGTGCCAGCTCACCTGACAGGGTTTTTCAGCCCCAGCATTTT
clone size: NA; V gene: TRBV6-5; J gene: TRBJ1-2; D gene: TRBD1; CDR3 length: 15; CDR3 protein: CASSYTEQGAQGYTF; CDR3 DNA: TGTGCCAGCAGTTATACCGAGCAGGGGGCTCAGGGCTACACCTTC
clone size: NA; V gene: TRBV6-5; J gene: TRBJ2-1; D gene: TRBD2; CDR3 length: 17; CDR3 protein: CASSTYEGLAGVREQFF; CDR3 DNA: TGTGCCAGCAGTACCTATGAGGGACTAGCGGGAGTCAGGGAGCAGTTCTTC